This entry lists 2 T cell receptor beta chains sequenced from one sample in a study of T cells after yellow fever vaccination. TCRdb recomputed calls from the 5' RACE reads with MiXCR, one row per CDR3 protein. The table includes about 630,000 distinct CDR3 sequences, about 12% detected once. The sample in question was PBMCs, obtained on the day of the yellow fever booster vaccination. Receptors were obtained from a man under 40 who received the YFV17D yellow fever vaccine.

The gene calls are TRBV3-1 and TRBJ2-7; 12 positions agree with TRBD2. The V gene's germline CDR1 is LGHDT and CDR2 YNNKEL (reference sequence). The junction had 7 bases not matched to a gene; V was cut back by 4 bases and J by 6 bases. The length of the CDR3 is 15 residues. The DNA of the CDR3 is TGTGCCAGCAGCCGGATGACTAGCGGGAGTCCCGAGCAGTACTTC. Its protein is CASSRMTSGSPEQYF.

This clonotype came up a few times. Here the CDR3 DNA reads TGCGCCAGCAGCTTGGTTGGGGCTGGGCCCTACAATGAGCAGTTCTTC. It encodes CASSLVGAGPYNEQFF. This rearrangement joins TRBV5-1 to TRBJ2-1, with D tentatively TRBD1 (5 bases). The CDR3 is 16 amino acids. The V gene's germline CDR1 is SGHRS and CDR2 YFSETQ. The V gene lost 0 bases and the J gene lost 2 bases, with 12 bases spanning the gap.